The 28 T cell receptor beta chains below all came from one sample that was sequenced in a study of blood T cell repertoires in COVID-19. Clones were read by immunoSEQ multiplex PCR, and TCRdb kept only the in-frame ones, dropping some. The table records a few hundred thousand clones, roughly 87% of them present only once. Sequencing was carried out using PBMCs or T cells enriched from blood (not recorded which). These receptors originate from a woman in her late teens or twenties who had recovered from COVID-19.

The chain couples TRBV3-1 (or the pseudogene TRBV3-2) to TRBJ2-3; 12 nucleotides line up with TRBD2. V shed 1 base, J shed 2 bases, and the junction held 10 bases outside the gene matches. Germline V lookup: CDR1 LGHDT, CDR2 YNNKEL (reference sequence). The CDR3 covers 19 residues. CDR3 loop: CASSQGGSGLAGTTDTQYF. The CDR3 DNA sequence: TGTGCCAGCAGCCAAGGAGGGTCTGGACTAGCGGGGACCACAGATACGCAGTATTTT.

The J gene is TRBJ2-5, the V gene TRBV4-3; 11 bases are a match to TRBD2. Germline CDR1 and CDR2: LGHNA and YSLEER. Trimming took 3 bases from V and 4 from J; bases not matched to a gene: 10. The length of the CDR3 is 17 residues. CDR3 residues: CASSQIPISGGGETQYF. As DNA, the CDR3 is TGCGCCAGCAGCCAGATCCCGATTAGCGGGGGGGGAGAGACCCAGTACTTC.

The J gene is TRBJ1-1, the V gene TRBV29-1; D is undetermined. V dropped 5 bases and J dropped 6 bases, with 16 bases sitting between them. CDR3 length equals 13 residues. Germline loops: CDR1 SQVTM, CDR2 ANQGSEA. CDR3 nucleotide sequence: TGCAGCGTTCGAGCGGGGTCGGGCTCTGAAGCTTTCTTT. Translated, it gives CSVRAGSGSEAFF.

The rearrangement joins TRBV14 to TRBJ1-4; D not resolved. Germline V gene sequence: CDR1 SGHDN, CDR2 FVKESK. With 0 bases removed from V and 6 bases from J, the gap between germline ends came to 8 bases. This CDR3 spans 14 amino acids. The CDR3 nucleotides read TGTGCCAGCAGCCAAGAACTCGGGGATGAAAAACTGTTTTTT. This encodes CASSQELGDEKLFF.

The chain carries TRBV5-1 and TRBJ1-2; TRBD1 aligns across 8 bases. With 4 bases clipped from V and 3 bases from J, the junction kept 2 bases outside the gene matches. The CDR3 totals 13 residues. Germline V gene data show CDR1 as SGHRS and CDR2 as YFSETQ. DNA of the CDR3: TGCGCCAGCAGCGCGGGACAGGACTATGGCTACACCTTC. Its translation is CASSAGQDYGYTF. The full variable domain, its missing parts supplied by reference TRBV5-1 and TRBJ1-2, is KAGVTQTPRYLIKTRGQQVTLSCSPISGHRSVSWYQQTPGQGLQFLFEYFSETQRNKGNFPGRFSGRQFSNSRSEMNVSTLELGDSALYLCASSAGQDYGYTFGSGTRLTVV.

V is TRBV2 and J is TRBJ2-7, with 11 bases identical to TRBD1. V trimming: 3 bases; J trimming: 4 bases; junction bases outside the gene matches: 2. There are 14 residues in the CDR3. The germline V gene has CDR1 SNHLY and CDR2 FYNNEI. The chain's CDR3 is CASSEDRGRYEQYF. In DNA, the CDR3 is TGTGCCAGCAGTGAGGACAGGGGGCGATACGAGCAGTACTTC.

This chain uses TRBV6-5 with TRBJ2-7; no firm D call. Trimming stripped 8 bases from V and 3 bases from J, with 14 bases between. CDR1 is MNHEY and CDR2 is SVGAGI in the germline V gene. The CDR3 consists of 13 residues. CDR3 DNA: TGTGCCAGCTTTTCCACAAACGACTACGAGCAGTACTTC. The encoded protein is CASFSTNDYEQYF.

This chain joins TRBV18 and TRBJ2-5; a possible D gene is TRBD1 (5 bases). Deletions cut 2 bases from V and 2 bases from J, with 12 bases between. This CDR3 contains 15 residues. Germline V gene sequence: CDR1 KGHSH, CDR2 LQKENI. The CDR3 here is CASSPSQGWQETQYF. In DNA, the CDR3 is TGTGCCAGCTCACCAAGCCAGGGATGGCAAGAGACCCAGTACTTC.

In DNA, the CDR3 is TGCGCCAGCAGCCAAGCCGTACGACGGAGCACCGGGGAGCTGTTTTTT. Encoded protein: CASSQAVRRSTGELFF. The chain employs TRBV4-3 and TRBJ2-2; D gene unclear. The V gene's germline CDR1 is LGHNA and CDR2 YSLEER. The V end was cut by 1 base, the J end by 4 bases, with 13 bases between. The CDR3 sequence is 16 residues long.

This clone came up a few times. The J gene is TRBJ2-1, the V gene TRBV20-1; weak D call: TRBD1 (5 bases). Trimming left V 4 bases short and J 10 bases short, with 11 bases between. The CDR3 runs to 11 residues. Germline lookup yields CDR1 DFQATT and CDR2 SNEGSKA (reference sequence). DNA of the CDR3: TGCAGTGCTACCCGTACAGGAGAGCAGTTCTTC. This gives the protein CSATRTGEQFF.

The genes are TRBV28 and TRBJ2-7; 8 bases align to TRBD2. The CDR3 is 13 amino acids. The germline gives CDR1 MDHEN, CDR2 SYDVKM. Unmatched junction bases numbered 1, after V lost 6 bases and J lost 0 bases. In DNA form, the CDR3 reads TGTGCCAGCAGGAGCGGGAGCTCCTACGAGCAGTACTTC. Translating it yields CASRSGSSYEQYF. Full variable domain (outside the CDR3, taken from reference TRBV28 and TRBJ2-7): DVKVTQSSRYLVKRTGEKVFLECVQDMDHENMFWYRQDPGLGLRLIYFSYDVKMKEKGDIPEGYSVSREKKERFSLILESASTNQTSMYLCASRSGSSYEQYFGPGTRLTVT.

The chain carries TRBV10-3 and TRBJ1-5, with D uncertain. The ends were cut back, 10 bases at V and 4 bases at J, with 14 bases in the middle. The CDR3 has 13 amino acids. Germline CDR1 is ENHRY and CDR2 is SYGVKD. CDR3 sequence: CASNRGKNQPQHF. As DNA, the CDR3 is TGTGCCAGCAACCGGGGAAAAAATCAGCCCCAGCATTTT.

V is TRBV19 and J is TRBJ1-1; no firm D call. CDR1 LNHDA and CDR2 SQIVND come from the germline V gene (reference sequence). V lost 7 bases to trimming and J lost 1 base, with 4 bases between them. The CDR3 spans 11 residues. CDR3 region: CASTGNTEAFF. As DNA, the CDR3 is TGTGCCAGTACGGGGAACACTGAAGCTTTCTTT.

The chain joins TRBV10-3 to TRBJ1-1; 8 positions agree with TRBD1. This CDR3 has 14 residues. After removal of 3 bases from V and 5 bases from J, the junction contained 5 bases not matched to a gene. In germline, CDR1 is ENHRY, CDR2 SYGVKD. The CDR3 sequence: CAISEGRTGTEAFF. The DNA for the CDR3 is TGTGCCATCAGTGAAGGGAGGACAGGGACTGAAGCTTTCTTT.

The chain has TRBV5-1 and TRBJ2-1, with D perhaps TRBD1 (5 bases). The CDR3 covers 15 residues. Germline V lookup: CDR1 SGHRS, CDR2 YFSETQ. V was cut by 1 base and J by 1 base, with 9 bases left in between. CDR3 coding DNA: TGCGCCAGCAGCTTGAGGGGATTATCCTACAATGAGCAGTTCTTC. Translation: CASSLRGLSYNEQFF. Full variable domain (rest looked up from reference TRBV5-1 and TRBJ2-1): KAGVTQTPRYLIKTRGQQVTLSCSPISGHRSVSWYQQTPGQGLQFLFEYFSETQRNKGNFPGRFSGRQFSNSRSEMNVSTLELGDSALYLCASSLRGLSYNEQFFGPGTRLTVL.

This chain uses TRBV3-1 (or the pseudogene TRBV3-2) with TRBJ1-3, with 9 bases lining up with TRBD1. The CDR3 totals 15 residues. CDR1 LGHDT and CDR2 YNNKEL come from the germline V gene (reference sequence). V lost 5 bases, J lost 7 bases, and 9 bases stayed unmatched. The CDR3 coding sequence is TGTGCCAGCAGCGAACTGCCGGGACAGGGTAACACCATATATTTT. This encodes CASSELPGQGNTIYF.

The chain links TRBV7-3 to TRBJ2-2, with 8 bases matching TRBD1. The germline V gene encodes CDR1 SGHTA and CDR2 FQGTGA. The V gene end was trimmed by 6 bases and the J gene end by 7 bases; junction bases not matched to a gene: 7. The CDR3 loop spans 14 amino acids. The CDR3 bases are TGTGCCAGCAGACCGGACAGGGTGGGCGGGGAGCTGTTTTTT. Its translation is CASRPDRVGGELFF. The full variable domain, its missing parts supplied by reference TRBV7-3 and TRBJ2-2, is GAGVSQTPSNKVTEKGKYVELRCDPISGHTALYWYRQSLGQGPEFLIYFQGTGAADDSGLPNDRFFAVRPEGSVSTLKIQRTERGDSAVYLCASRPDRVGGELFFGEGSRLTVL.

This chain uses TRBV9 with TRBJ2-6; no clear D gene. This CDR3 comprises 14 residues. V lost 4 bases and J lost 0, with 5 bases in between. The V gene's germline CDR1 is SGDLS and CDR2 YYNGEE. CDR3: CASSNFSGANVLTF. The DNA for the CDR3 is TGTGCCAGCAGCAACTTCTCTGGGGCCAACGTCCTGACTTTC.

The gene calls are TRBV30 and TRBJ1-6; unclear D gene. V lost 1 base and J 4 bases, leaving 5 bases between the germline ends. CDR3 length: 13 residues. Germline V gene lookup returns CDR1 GTSNPN and CDR2 SVGIG (reference sequence). Written as DNA, the CDR3 is TGTGCCTGGAGTGACAATTATAATTCACCCCTCCACTTT. Protein sequence: CAWSDNYNSPLHF.

The chain employs TRBV6-2 or TRBV6-3 and TRBJ1-5, with unresolved D. Trimming shortened V by 5 bases and J by 9 bases, and 8 bases separated the two germline ends. CDR1 and CDR2 (germline): MNHEY, SVGEGT. CDR3 length: 11 residues. The CDR3 nucleotides are TGTGCCAGCAGTGCAGCGGGGCCCCAGCATTTT. Translated: CASSAAGPQHF.

The V gene is TRBV9, the J gene TRBJ2-5; possibly TRBD1 for D (6 bases). The germline gives CDR1 SGDLS, CDR2 YYNGEE. V lost 4 bases, J lost 1 base, and 11 bases lay in between. The CDR3 has 14 amino acids. The CDR3 is CASSPGTPQETQYF. The CDR3 coding sequence is TGTGCCAGCAGCCCGGGGACACCCCAAGAGACCCAGTACTTC.

With regard to this clone: The sample contains more than one DNA sequence encoding this CDR3. This sequence joins TRBV25-1 and TRBJ2-1; TRBD2 aligns across 14 bases. V lost 4 bases to trimming and J lost 7 bases; unmatched junction nucleotides: 3. The CDR3 sequence is 15 residues long. Germline V gene lookup returns CDR1 MGHDK and CDR2 SYGVNS. The CDR3 sequence is CASSAGTSGRNEQFF. Here the CDR3 DNA reads TGTGCCAGCAGTGCAGGGACTAGCGGGAGAAATGAGCAGTTCTTC.

The rearrangement uses TRBV12-3 or TRBV12-4 and TRBJ2-2; 7 bases map to TRBD2. This CDR3 spans 13 amino acids. J was trimmed by 8 bases and V by 6 bases; bases with no gene match: 6. The CDR3 reads CASSRGGLGELFF. The CDR3 DNA sequence: TGTGCCAGCAGCCGGGGAGGGTTAGGGGAGCTGTTTTTT.

The V and J genes are TRBV19 and TRBJ1-4; 8 nucleotides line up with TRBD1. The V gene end was trimmed by 3 bases and the J gene end by 7 bases; junction bases not matched to a gene: 10. The CDR3 runs 16 residues. Germline V gene sequence: CDR1 LNHDA, CDR2 SQIVND (reference sequence). The CDR3 DNA is TGTGCCAGTAGTATGGGACAGGTCTTCATGGTTGAAAAACTGTTTTTT. Protein sequence: CASSMGQVFMVEKLFF.

This rearrangement joins TRBV15 to TRBJ1-2; possibly TRBD1 for D (5 bases). The germline V gene has CDR1 LNHNV and CDR2 YYDKDF (reference sequence). The CDR3 sequence is 16 residues long. V was clipped by 3 bases and J by 0 bases, with 14 bases between them. For the CDR3, the DNA is TGTGCCACCAGCAGGGACGGAAGGGGCCCTAACTATGGCTACACCTTC. This translates into CATSRDGRGPNYGYTF.

There are a few counts of this clone. The rearrangement links TRBV28 to TRBJ2-7; 8 nucleotides align to TRBD1. Unmatched junction bases numbered 11, after V lost 4 bases and J lost 3 bases. The CDR3 covers 16 residues. In germline, CDR1 is MDHEN, CDR2 SYDVKM. The CDR3 sequence is CASSSPWGTGNYEQYF. The CDR3 region has the DNA TGTGCCAGCAGTTCCCCATGGGGGACAGGAAACTACGAGCAGTACTTC.

The genes are TRBV28 and TRBJ1-5; D is undetermined. This CDR3 has 12 amino acids. Germline V lookup: CDR1 MDHEN, CDR2 SYDVKM. V was shortened by 2 bases and J by 4 bases, with 3 bases between the two germline ends. CDR3 bases: TGTGCCAGCAGTTTAGTAAATCAGCCCCAGCATTTT. It encodes CASSLVNQPQHF.

The J gene is TRBJ2-7, the V gene TRBV18; D might be TRBD1 (6 bases). This CDR3 is built from 13 residues. V was pared by 3 bases and J by 0 bases, with 6 bases between. CDR1 is KGHSH and CDR2 is LQKENI in the germline V gene. CDR3 in amino acids: CASSPDSSYEQYF. The CDR3 bases are TGTGCCAGCTCACCGGACAGCTCCTACGAGCAGTACTTC.